These 11 T cell receptor beta chains were all obtained from the same sample, sequenced in a study of cytomegalovirus exposure and HLA in healthy donors. With 60 Vbeta and 13 Jbeta primers, the PCR was carried out. Only in-frame clones appear in the TCRdb table, and some are missing; sequencing was by immunoSEQ multiplex PCR. Of about 160,000 clones in the sample, approximately 84% are singletons; the top ten hold around 4.4%. The sequenced sample was PBMCs. The receptors stem from a woman between 50 and 59 years old in good health and CMV-seropositive.

The chain couples TRBV7-9 to TRBJ2-1, with 13 bases aligning to TRBD2. V shed 5 bases, J shed 4 bases, and the junction held 2 bases outside the gene matches. This CDR3 is built from 15 residues. CDR1 SEHNR and CDR2 FQNEAQ come from the germline V gene (reference sequence). The CDR3 is CASSLTSGGYNEQFF. The CDR3 coding sequence is TGTGCCAGCAGCCTGACTAGCGGGGGGTACAATGAGCAGTTCTTC.

The chain recombines TRBV4-1 with TRBJ2-7, with D maybe TRBD2 (6 bases). The CDR3 runs 16 residues. Trimming removed 0 bases from V and 2 bases from J, with 14 bases in between. The V gene's germline CDR1 is MGHRA and CDR2 YSYEKL. The CDR3 sequence: CASSQDPGGTTYEQYF. The DNA of the CDR3 is TGCGCCAGCAGCCAAGACCCGGGCGGGACCACCTACGAGCAGTACTTC.

The CDR3 nucleotides are TGTGCCAGCAGCTTGCCAGGGCTCGAACTAACTAATGGCTACACCTTC. Amino acids: CASSLPGLELTNGYTF. The chain joins TRBV5-4 to TRBJ1-2, with D possibly being TRBD1 (5 bases). The CDR3 sequence is 16 residues long. V lost 1 base and J lost 6, with 19 bases in between. From germline, CDR1 is SGHNT and CDR2 YYREEE (reference sequence).

The chain links TRBV5-1 to TRBJ2-7, with 15 bases identical to TRBD2. The V gene's germline CDR1 is SGHRS and CDR2 YFSETQ. V lost 4 bases, J lost 7 bases, and 6 bases stayed unmatched. The length of the CDR3 is 15 residues. The CDR3 DNA sequence: TGCGCCAGCAGCCGGACTAGCGGGGGGGAGGGGGAGCAGTACTTC. Residues: CASSRTSGGEGEQYF.

This clone was found once. V and J are TRBV27 and TRBJ2-5; 7 bases agree with TRBD2. V trimming: 5 bases; J trimming: 4 bases; junction bases outside the gene matches: 7. Germline V gene lookup returns CDR1 MNHEY and CDR2 SMNVEV (reference sequence). CDR3 length equals 14 residues. CDR3 in amino acids: CASSPWGGRETQYF. The DNA for the CDR3 is TGTGCCAGCAGTCCCTGGGGGGGAAGAGAGACCCAGTACTTC.

CDR3 loop: CASSPGRSYEQYF. Written as DNA, the CDR3 is TGTGCCAGCAGCCCCGGGAGATCCTACGAGCAGTACTTC. This chain joins TRBV7-8 and TRBJ2-7; D is perhaps TRBD2 (6 bases). Trimming stripped 5 bases from V and 1 base from J, with 9 bases between. Germline CDR1 is SGHVS and CDR2 is FQNEAQ. The CDR3 runs 13 residues. Supplemented by reference TRBV7-8 and TRBJ2-7, the full variable domain reads GAGVSQSPRYKVAKRGQDVALRCDPISGHVSLFWYQQALGQGPEFLTYFQNEAQLDKSGLPSDRFFAERPEGSVSTLKIQRTQQEDSAVYLCASSPGRSYEQYFGPGTRLTVT.

V usage is TRBV11-3 and J usage is TRBJ2-5; 7 nucleotides agree with TRBD1. The length of the CDR3 is 14 residues. Germline loops: CDR1 SGHNT, CDR2 YENEEA. V dropped 5 bases and J dropped 3; count of bases not matched to a gene: 6. DNA of the CDR3: TGTGCCAGCAGCGAGCGACAGGGAAAAGAGACCCAGTACTTC. Amino acid sequence: CASSERQGKETQYF. Looking up the rest from reference TRBV11-3 and TRBJ2-5 gives the full variable domain: EAGVVQSPRYKIIEKKQPVAFWCNPISGHNTLYWYLQNLGQGPELLIRYENEEAVDDSQLPKDRFSAERLKGVDSTLKIQPAELGDSAVYLCASSERQGKETQYFGPGTRLLVL.

The chain joins TRBV5-1 to TRBJ2-1, with 14 positions matching TRBD2. Germline V CDR1 and CDR2: SGHRS, YFSETQ. Trimming cost V 4 bases and J 6 bases; bases outside gene matches: 0. The CDR3 is made up of 14 amino acids. In nucleotides, the CDR3 is TGCGCCAGCAGCGGGACTAGCGGGAGCAATGAGCAGTTCTTC. This translates into CASSGTSGSNEQFF.

V usage is TRBV10-3 and J usage is TRBJ1-1; 10 bases fit TRBD1. Trimming took 8 bases from V and 3 from J; bases not matched to a gene: 3. Germline CDR1 reads ENHRY; CDR2 reads SYGVKD. This CDR3 comprises 13 residues. The CDR3: CAIAGTGDTEAFF. The CDR3 DNA reads as TGTGCCATCGCCGGGACAGGGGACACTGAAGCTTTCTTT.

The rearrangement uses TRBV5-4 and TRBJ2-7, with 7 bases matching TRBD2. This CDR3 region has 16 residues. The V and J ends lost 1 base and 2 bases, in that order; junction bases with no gene match: 9. In germline, CDR1 is SGHNT, CDR2 YYREEE (reference sequence). The CDR3 is CASSLSGGGPAYEQYF. The DNA for the CDR3 is TGTGCCAGCAGCTTGAGTGGCGGGGGACCCGCCTACGAGCAGTACTTC.

J is TRBJ2-6 and V is TRBV28; D may be TRBD1 (5 bases). V gave up 10 bases and J gave up 2 bases, with 15 bases separating them. CDR3 length equals 15 residues. Germline V gene data show CDR1 as MDHEN and CDR2 as SYDVKM. As DNA, the CDR3 is TGTGCCACCAAGGCCGACAGTGCTGGGGCCAACGTCCTGACTTTC. Translation: CATKADSAGANVLTF.